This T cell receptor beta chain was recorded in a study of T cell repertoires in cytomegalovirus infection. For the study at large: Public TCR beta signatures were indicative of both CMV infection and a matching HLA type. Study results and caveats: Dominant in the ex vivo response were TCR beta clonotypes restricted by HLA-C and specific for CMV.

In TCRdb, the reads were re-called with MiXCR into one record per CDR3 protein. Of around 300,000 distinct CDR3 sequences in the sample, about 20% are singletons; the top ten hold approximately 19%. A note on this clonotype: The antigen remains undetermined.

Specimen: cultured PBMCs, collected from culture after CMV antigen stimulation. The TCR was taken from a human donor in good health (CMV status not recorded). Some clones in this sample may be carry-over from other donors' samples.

CDR3 nucleotides: TGTGCCAGCACTGTTGGAATTAGCGGGAGTTATGATGAGCAGTTCTTC. This codes for CASTVGISGSYDEQFF. J is TRBJ2-1 and V is TRBV12-3 or TRBV12-4; TRBD2 matches at 9 bases. The trim removed 7 bases at V and 8 bases at J, leaving 15 bases unmatched. The CDR3 contains 16 residues.